The clone carrying this T cell receptor (beta chain) was observed at least ten times. The sample is drawn from a study of human T cells and chemical hapten exposure. The CDR3 sequence is 15 residues long. Looked up from germline, CDR1 is MGHRA and CDR2 is YSYEKL. V was cut by 2 bases and J by 4 bases, with 13 bases left in between. TCRdb fed the RACE reads into MiXCR, producing one record per CDR3 protein. The sample has 300,000 to 400,000 distinct CDR3 sequences, approximately 5% seen once; the top ten hold approximately 2.4%. Documented time point: pre-sensitization, week 0. Treatment of the sample: therapeutic diphenylcyclopropenone sensitization with weekly scalp DPC.

Source: whole blood, taken in connection with sensitization to the hapten diphenylcyclopropenone (DPC). This chain uses TRBV4-1 with TRBJ2-3; D gene ambiguous. The source is a woman aged 45 to 65 with alopecia areata. Some clones in this sample may be carry-over from other donors' samples. The CDR3: CASSQRPSGPDTQYF. The DNA of the CDR3 is TGCGCCAGCAGCCAAAGGCCCTCAGGTCCAGATACGCAGTATTTT.